This T cell receptor (beta chain) was recorded in a study of blood T cell repertoires in COVID-19. This clone has just a few counts. Germline V gives CDR1 ENHRY, CDR2 SYGVKD. CDR3 length: 13 residues. V lost 4 bases, J lost 8 bases, and 14 bases lay in between. The data were produced by immunoSEQ multiplex PCR, yet TCRdb's version contains in-frame clones alone and is incomplete. This repertoire shows a few hundred thousand clones, about 85% found once; its top ten account for under 4%. The TCR originated in a woman aged 18-29 years with acute or convalescent COVID-19. Sequenced material: peripheral blood. The chain uses TRBV10-3 and TRBJ1-2; D is uncertain. The CDR3 coding sequence is TGTGCCATCAGTGGAGGGTTTTTGAGAGGCTACACCTTC. Translating it yields CAISGGFLRGYTF.